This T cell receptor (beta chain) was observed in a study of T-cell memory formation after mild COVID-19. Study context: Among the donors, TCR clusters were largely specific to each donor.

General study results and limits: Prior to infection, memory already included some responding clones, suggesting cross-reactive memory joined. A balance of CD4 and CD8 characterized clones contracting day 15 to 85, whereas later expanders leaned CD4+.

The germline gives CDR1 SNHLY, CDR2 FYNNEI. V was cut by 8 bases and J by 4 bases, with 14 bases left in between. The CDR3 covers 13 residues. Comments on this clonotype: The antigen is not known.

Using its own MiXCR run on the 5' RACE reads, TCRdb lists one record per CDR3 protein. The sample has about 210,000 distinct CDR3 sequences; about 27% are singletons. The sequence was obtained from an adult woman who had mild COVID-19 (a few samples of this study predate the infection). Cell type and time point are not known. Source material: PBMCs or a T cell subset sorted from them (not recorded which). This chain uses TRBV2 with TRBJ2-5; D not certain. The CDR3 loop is CASHRSVGETQYF. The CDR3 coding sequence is TGTGCCAGCCACCGATCGGTAGGAGAGACCCAGTACTTC.